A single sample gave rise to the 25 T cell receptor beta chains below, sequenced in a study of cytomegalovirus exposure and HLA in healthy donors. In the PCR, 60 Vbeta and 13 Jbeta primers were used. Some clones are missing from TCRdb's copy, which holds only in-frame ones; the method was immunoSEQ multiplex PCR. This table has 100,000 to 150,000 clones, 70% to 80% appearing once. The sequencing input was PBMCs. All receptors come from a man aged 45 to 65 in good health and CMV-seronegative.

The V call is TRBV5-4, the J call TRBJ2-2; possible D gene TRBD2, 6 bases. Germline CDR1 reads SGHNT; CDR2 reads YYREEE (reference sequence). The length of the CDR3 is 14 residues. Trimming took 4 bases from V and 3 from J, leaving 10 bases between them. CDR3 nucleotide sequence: TGTGCCAGCAGCGGGGGGTGGGACACCGGGGAGCTGTTTTTT. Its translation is CASSGGWDTGELFF.

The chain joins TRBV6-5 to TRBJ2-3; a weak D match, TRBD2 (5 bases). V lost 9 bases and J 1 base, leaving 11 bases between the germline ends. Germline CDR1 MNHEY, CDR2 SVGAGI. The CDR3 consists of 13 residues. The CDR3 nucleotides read TGTGCCAGTATCAAGGGAGGCACAGATACGCAGTATTTT. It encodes CASIKGGTDTQYF.

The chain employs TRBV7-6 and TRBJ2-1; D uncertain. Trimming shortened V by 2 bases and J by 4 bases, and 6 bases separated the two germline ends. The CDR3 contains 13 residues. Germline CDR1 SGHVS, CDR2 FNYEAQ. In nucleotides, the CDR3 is TGTGCCAGCAGCTTATCCCCTTACAATGAGCAGTTCTTC. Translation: CASSLSPYNEQFF.

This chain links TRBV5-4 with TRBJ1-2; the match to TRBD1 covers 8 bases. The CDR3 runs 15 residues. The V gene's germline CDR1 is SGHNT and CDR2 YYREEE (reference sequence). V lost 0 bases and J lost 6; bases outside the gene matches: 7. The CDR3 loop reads CASSLAPTGDHGYTF. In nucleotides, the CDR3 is TGTGCCAGCAGCTTGGCGCCGACAGGGGACCATGGCTACACCTTC.

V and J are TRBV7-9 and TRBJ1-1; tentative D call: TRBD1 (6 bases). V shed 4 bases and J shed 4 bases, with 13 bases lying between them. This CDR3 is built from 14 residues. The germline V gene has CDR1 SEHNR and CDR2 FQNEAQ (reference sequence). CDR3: CASSSQGGATEAFF. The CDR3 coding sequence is TGTGCCAGCAGCTCACAGGGTGGGGCCACTGAAGCTTTCTTT.

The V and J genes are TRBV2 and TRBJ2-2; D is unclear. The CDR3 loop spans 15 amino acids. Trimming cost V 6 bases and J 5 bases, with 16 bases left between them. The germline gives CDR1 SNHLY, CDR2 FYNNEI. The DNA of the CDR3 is TGTGCCAGCAGGGAGACCTACATAGGAACCGGGGAGCTGTTTTTT. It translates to CASRETYIGTGELFF.

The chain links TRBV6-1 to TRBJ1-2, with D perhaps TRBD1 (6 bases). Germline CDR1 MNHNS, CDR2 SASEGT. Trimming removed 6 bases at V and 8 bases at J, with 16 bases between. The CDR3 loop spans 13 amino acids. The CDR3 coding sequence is TGTGCCAGCAGGAGACGGGGGGCGCGGGGCTACACCTTC. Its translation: CASRRRGARGYTF.

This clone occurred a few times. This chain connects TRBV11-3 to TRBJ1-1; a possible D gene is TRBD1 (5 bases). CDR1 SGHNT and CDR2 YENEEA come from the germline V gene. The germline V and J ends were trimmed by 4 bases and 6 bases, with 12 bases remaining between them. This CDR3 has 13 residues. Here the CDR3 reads CASSSIRGSEAFF. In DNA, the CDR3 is TGTGCCAGCAGCTCCATCCGGGGGTCTGAAGCTTTCTTT.

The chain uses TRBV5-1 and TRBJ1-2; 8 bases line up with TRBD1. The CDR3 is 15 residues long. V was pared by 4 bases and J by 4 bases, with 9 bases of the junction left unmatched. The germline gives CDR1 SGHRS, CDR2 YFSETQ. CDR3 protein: CASSPQDRVSYGYTF. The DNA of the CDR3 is TGCGCCAGCAGCCCCCAGGACAGGGTATCCTATGGCTACACCTTC.

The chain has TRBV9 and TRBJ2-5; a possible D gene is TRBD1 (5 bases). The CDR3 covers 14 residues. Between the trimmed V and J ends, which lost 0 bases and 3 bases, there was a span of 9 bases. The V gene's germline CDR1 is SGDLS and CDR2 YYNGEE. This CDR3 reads CASSVGPREETQYF. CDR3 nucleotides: TGTGCCAGCAGCGTAGGACCCAGGGAAGAGACCCAGTACTTC.

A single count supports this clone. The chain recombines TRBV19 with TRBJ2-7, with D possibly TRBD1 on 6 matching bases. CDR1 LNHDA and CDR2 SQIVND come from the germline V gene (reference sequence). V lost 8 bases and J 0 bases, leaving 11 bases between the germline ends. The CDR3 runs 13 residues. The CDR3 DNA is TGTGCCAGTCGAAGGGACACCTCCTACGAGCAGTACTTC. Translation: CASRRDTSYEQYF.

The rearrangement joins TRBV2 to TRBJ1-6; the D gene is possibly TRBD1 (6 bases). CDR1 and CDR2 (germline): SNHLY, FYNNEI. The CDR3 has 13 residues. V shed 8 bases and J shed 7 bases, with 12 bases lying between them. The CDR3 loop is CASGRTENSPLHF. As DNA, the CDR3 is TGTGCCAGCGGAAGGACAGAGAATTCACCCCTCCACTTT.

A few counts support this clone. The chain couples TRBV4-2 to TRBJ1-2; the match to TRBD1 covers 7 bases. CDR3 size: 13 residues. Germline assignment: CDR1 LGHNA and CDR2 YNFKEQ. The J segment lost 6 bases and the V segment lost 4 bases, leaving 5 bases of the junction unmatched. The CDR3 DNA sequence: TGTGCCAGCAGCCGGCAGGGGGACGATGGCTACACCTTC. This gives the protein CASSRQGDDGYTF.

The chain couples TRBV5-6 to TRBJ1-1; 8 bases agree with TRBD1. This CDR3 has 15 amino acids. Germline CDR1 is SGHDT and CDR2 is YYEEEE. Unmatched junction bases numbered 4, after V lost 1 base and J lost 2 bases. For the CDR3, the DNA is TGTGCCAGCAGCTTGCCCGGGACAGGCAACACTGAAGCTTTCTTT. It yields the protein CASSLPGTGNTEAFF.

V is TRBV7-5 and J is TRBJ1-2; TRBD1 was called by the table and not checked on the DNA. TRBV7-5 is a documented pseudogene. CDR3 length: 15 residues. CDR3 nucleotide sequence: TGTGTCAGAAGCTTATGGACCGGGACAGGCGGAGGCTACACCTTC. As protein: CVRSLWTGTGGGYTF.

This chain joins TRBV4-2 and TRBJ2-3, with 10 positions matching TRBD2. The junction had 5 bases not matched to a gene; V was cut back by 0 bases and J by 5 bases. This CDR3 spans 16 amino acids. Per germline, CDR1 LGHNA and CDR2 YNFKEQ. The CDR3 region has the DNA TGTGCCAGCAGCCAAGAGGTGGCTAGCGGGGGAGATACGCAGTATTTT. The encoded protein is CASSQEVASGGDTQYF.

As DNA, the CDR3 is TGCGCCAGCAGCCAAACCACAGGATCTTCCTATGGCTACACCTTC. Its protein is CASSQTTGSSYGYTF. V usage is TRBV4-1 and J usage is TRBJ1-2; possibly TRBD1 for D (5 bases). The CDR3 covers 15 residues. Germline assignment: CDR1 MGHRA and CDR2 YSYEKL. Trimming took off 2 bases at V and 4 bases at J, with 14 bases between the two ends.

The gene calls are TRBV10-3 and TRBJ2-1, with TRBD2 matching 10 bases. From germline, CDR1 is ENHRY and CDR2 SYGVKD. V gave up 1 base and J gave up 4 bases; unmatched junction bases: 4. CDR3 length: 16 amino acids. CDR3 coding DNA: TGTGCCATCAGTGAGTTTAGCGGGGGGCGGTACAATGAGCAGTTCTTC. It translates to CAISEFSGGRYNEQFF.

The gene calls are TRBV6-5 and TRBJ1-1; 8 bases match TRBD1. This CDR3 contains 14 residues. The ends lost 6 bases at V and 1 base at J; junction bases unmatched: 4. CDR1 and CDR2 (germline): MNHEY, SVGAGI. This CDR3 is CASRKTGANTEAFF. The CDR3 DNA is TGTGCCAGCAGAAAGACAGGGGCGAACACTGAAGCTTTCTTT.

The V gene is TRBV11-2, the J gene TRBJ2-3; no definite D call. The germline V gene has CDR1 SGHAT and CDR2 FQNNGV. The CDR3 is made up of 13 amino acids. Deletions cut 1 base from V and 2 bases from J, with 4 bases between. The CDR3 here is CASSLGHTDTQYF. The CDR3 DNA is TGTGCCAGCAGCTTAGGACACACAGATACGCAGTATTTT.

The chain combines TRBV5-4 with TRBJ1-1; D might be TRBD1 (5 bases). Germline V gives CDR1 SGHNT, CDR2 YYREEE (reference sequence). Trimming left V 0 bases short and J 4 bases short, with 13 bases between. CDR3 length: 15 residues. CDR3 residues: CASSLAGGRFTEAFF. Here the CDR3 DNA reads TGTGCCAGCAGCTTGGCCGGGGGACGGTTCACTGAAGCTTTCTTT.

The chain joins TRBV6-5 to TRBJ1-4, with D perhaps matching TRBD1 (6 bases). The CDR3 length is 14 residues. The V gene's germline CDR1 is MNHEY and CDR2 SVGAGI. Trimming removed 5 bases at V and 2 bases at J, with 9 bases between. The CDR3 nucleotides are TGTGCCAGCAGTCCGGACAGCACTAATGAAAAACTGTTTTTT. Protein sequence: CASSPDSTNEKLFF.

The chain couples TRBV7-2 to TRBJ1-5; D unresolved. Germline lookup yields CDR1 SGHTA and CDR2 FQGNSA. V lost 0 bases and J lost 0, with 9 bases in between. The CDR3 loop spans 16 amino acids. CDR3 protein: CASSLASRYSNQPQHF. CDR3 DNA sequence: TGTGCCAGCAGCTTAGCGTCCAGATATAGCAATCAGCCCCAGCATTTT.

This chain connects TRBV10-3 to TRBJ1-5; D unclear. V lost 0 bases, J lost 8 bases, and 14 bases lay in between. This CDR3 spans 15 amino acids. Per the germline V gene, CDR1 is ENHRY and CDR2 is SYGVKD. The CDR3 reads CAISESTISGEPQHF. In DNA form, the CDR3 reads TGTGCCATCAGTGAGTCGACTATTTCCGGGGAGCCCCAGCATTTT.

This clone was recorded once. The CDR3 here is CASSLEMGETQYF. In nucleotides, the CDR3 is TGTGCCAGCTCGCTAGAAATGGGAGAGACCCAGTACTTC. The J gene is TRBJ2-5, the V gene TRBV18; D remains unclear. Per the germline V gene, CDR1 is KGHSH and CDR2 is LQKENI. The CDR3 runs 13 residues. Trimming removed 6 bases from V and 4 bases from J, with 12 bases in between.